The 10 T cell receptor beta chains given below trace back to one sample, sequenced in a study of T-cell reconstitution after alpha-beta-depleted transplantation in children. A TCRbeta library incorporating unique molecular identifiers was prepared. TCRdb redid the calling of the PCR reads with MiXCR, one entry per CDR3 protein. The table shows roughly 490,000 distinct CDR3 sequences, with 10% to 12% occurring only once. The material was PBMCs, mostly from graft donor cells, obtained 180 days after TCRalphabeta/CD19-depleted stem cell transplant. The origin of the receptors is a female patient aged 2 to 10 who had a stem cell transplant for aplastic anemia, so the T cells may come from the graft donor.

This clonotype was picked up a small number of times. The chain couples TRBV25-1 to TRBJ2-7; no reliable D call. Trimming left V 3 bases short and J 3 bases short, with 12 bases between. The CDR3 runs to 14 residues. Germline V CDR1 and CDR2: MGHDK, SYGVNS. The CDR3 protein is CASSEAPWSYEQYV. In DNA, the CDR3 is TGTGCCAGCAGTGAGGCGCCCTGGAGCTACGAGCAGTACGTC.

The chain employs TRBV28 and TRBJ2-3; tentatively, D is TRBD1 (6 bases). Trimming left V 2 bases short and J 4 bases short, with 22 bases between. The CDR3 totals 18 residues. Germline V gives CDR1 MDHEN, CDR2 SYDVKM. The CDR3 nucleotides are TGTGCCAGCAGTTTACTTAGGGGGAGTGTGGTGGTCGCAGATACGCAGTATTTT. Translating gives CASSLLRGSVVVADTQYF.

This clonotype occurred a few times. V and J are TRBV19 and TRBJ2-5, with D hard to call. Germline loops: CDR1 LNHDA, CDR2 SQIVND (reference sequence). The length of the CDR3 is 14 residues. The V end was cut by 4 bases, the J end by 5 bases, with 14 bases between. The CDR3 nucleotides read TGTGCCAGTAGTACTCGCCAGATAGGGGAGACCCAGTACTTC. Amino acids: CASSTRQIGETQYF. Based on the CDR3 plus reference TRBV19 and TRBJ2-5, the full variable domain is DGGITQSPKYLFRKEGQNVTLSCEQNLNHDAMYWYRQDPGQGLRLIYYSQIVNDFQKGDIAEGYSVSREKKESFPLTVTSAQKNPTAFYLCASSTRQIGETQYFGPGTRLLVL.

This clonotype was counted only a few times. The chain recombines TRBV7-2 with TRBJ2-7; 8 bases map to TRBD1. V lost 4 bases and J lost 1; bases outside the gene matches: 6. Germline CDR1 reads SGHTA; CDR2 reads FQGNSA. The CDR3 is 15 amino acids. The CDR3 DNA sequence: TGTGCCAGCAGCTCCGCCGGGACAGGTTCCTACGAGCAGTACTTC. It yields the protein CASSSAGTGSYEQYF.

This clonotype was counted once. The genes are TRBV5-6 and TRBJ1-2, with a tentative D call TRBD1 (5 bases). The CDR3 spans 16 residues. Germline lookup yields CDR1 SGHDT and CDR2 YYEEEE. The V end was cut by 1 base, the J end by 4 bases, with 17 bases between. The CDR3 DNA sequence: TGTGCCAGCAGCTTGAGAGCACAGGTCCTTTCCTATGGCTACACCTTC. It translates to CASSLRAQVLSYGYTF.

A few counts support this clonotype. V is TRBV4-1 and J is TRBJ2-7; tentative D call: TRBD2 (5 bases). V shed 0 bases and J shed 3 bases, with 6 bases lying between them. Germline loops: CDR1 MGHRA, CDR2 YSYEKL. The CDR3 totals 13 residues. CDR3 in amino acids: CASSQDRGYEQYV. CDR3 nucleotide sequence: TGCGCCAGCAGCCAAGATCGGGGCTACGAGCAGTACGTC.

This clonotype was recorded a few times. The CDR3, as DNA: TGCAGCGTCAAAGCCTACAATGAGCAGTTCTTC. Protein product: CSVKAYNEQFF. The chain uses TRBV29-1 and TRBJ2-1; unclear D gene. The CDR3 consists of 11 residues. The germline V and J ends were trimmed by 6 bases and 2 bases, with 5 bases remaining between them. Germline V CDR1 and CDR2: SQVTM, ANQGSEA.

In this sample, this clonotype turned up many times. The chain combines TRBV4-3 with TRBJ1-1, with TRBD1 identical over 9 bases. Germline V lookup: CDR1 LGHNA, CDR2 YSLEER. The CDR3 has 14 amino acids. J lost 1 base, V lost 6 bases, and 3 bases had no gene match. This CDR3 is CASRPDRGNTEAFF. The CDR3 nucleotides read TGCGCCAGCAGACCGGACAGGGGGAACACTGAAGCTTTCTTT.

This chain uses TRBV5-1 with TRBJ1-2; possible D gene TRBD1, 6 bases. Per the germline V gene, CDR1 is SGHRS and CDR2 is YFSETQ. The CDR3 consists of 16 residues. With 4 bases removed from V and 0 bases from J, the gap between germline ends came to 16 bases. The CDR3 loop reads CASSPLTGRTNYGYTF. Written as DNA, the CDR3 is TGCGCCAGCAGCCCCCTTACAGGGCGCACTAACTATGGCTACACCTTC.

This clonotype was observed a handful of times. The chain links TRBV7-9 to TRBJ2-7; possibly TRBD1 or TRBD2 for D (5 bases each). This CDR3 spans 15 amino acids. The germline gives CDR1 SEHNR, CDR2 FQNEAQ (reference sequence). V lost 5 bases and J 3 bases, leaving 17 bases between the germline ends. In DNA, the CDR3 is TGTGCCAGCAGCCCCCGGGACCGAATCTACTACGAGCAGTACTTC. This translates into CASSPRDRIYYEQYF.